The clone carrying this TCR beta chain turned up a few times. Its specificity is not known. The data were taken from a study of T cells after yellow fever vaccination. Study-wide context: Each low-cell-number fraction was prepared by means of SMART-Seq v4 Ultra Low Input. Study-wide results and limits: Clones that expanded after primary vaccination mostly reappeared after the booster (around 96% CD4, 88% CD8). Repertoires sorted by FACS could include abundant clonotypes that are contaminants from the bulk population.

Via MiXCR, TCRdb re-called the 5' RACE reads, giving one row per CDR3 protein. Of a few hundred thousand distinct CDR3 sequences listed, approximately 19% were seen once; the top ten hold roughly 19%. CDR3 length: 15 residues. The V end was cut by 1 base, the J end by 7 bases, with 17 bases between. The germline V gene encodes CDR1 SQVTM and CDR2 ANQGSEA. The rearrangement joins TRBV29-1 to TRBJ2-1; D assignment may be TRBD1 or TRBD2 (5 bases each). The receptor was isolated from a man younger than 30 who received the YFV17D yellow fever vaccine. Sequencing was performed on PBMCs, taken before the yellow fever booster vaccination. DNA for the CDR3: TGCAGCGTTGAAGGAGGGCGAGGCAGGGTGAATGAGCAGTTCTTC. This sequence encodes CSVEGGRGRVNEQFF.